The rows below give T cell receptor beta chains drawn from one sample of a study of blood T cell repertoires in COVID-19. The repertoire was sequenced with immunoSEQ multiplex PCR; TCRdb's copy has only in-frame clones and lacks some. Of about 120,000 clones in the sample, 60% to 75% were seen once. Material: peripheral blood. The source is a woman in her seventies with acute or convalescent COVID-19. The CDR3 runs from the conserved cysteine through the conserved F or W. The D gene is left open where the match is weak. The size of a clone is reported for some rows only, either as once, few or many, or as a class for expanded clones.

v_gene	abundance	j_gene	d_gene	CDR3nt	CDR3aa
TRBV25-1	once	TRBJ1-6	NA	TGTGCCAGCCAAGTGGGGAGCTCCTATAATTCACCCCTCCACTTT	CASQVGSSYNSPLHF
TRBV2	NA	TRBJ1-2	NA	TGTGCCAGCTACTTCCCCGCTAACTATGGCTACACCTTC	CASYFPANYGYTF
TRBV11-2	NA	TRBJ2-7	TRBD1	TGTGCCAGCAGGGGACAGGGTCTACCCTACGAGCAGTACTTC	CASRGQGLPYEQYF
TRBV3-1/TRBV3-2	NA	TRBJ2-7	TRBD1	TGTGCCAGCAGCTTAGGGACAGGGGGCTTCGGTAGTGGAGAGCAGTACTTC	CASSLGTGGFGSGEQYF
TRBV28	NA	TRBJ2-7	NA	TGTGCCACCGCGGGCGGGGTCTCCTACGAGCAGTACTTC	CATAGGVSYEQYF
TRBV3-1/TRBV3-2	medium-sized	TRBJ1-2	NA	TGTGCCAGCAGCCAAGATTGGCAGGCGGGCTATGGCTACACCTTC	CASSQDWQAGYGYTF
TRBV14	once	TRBJ2-7	TRBD2	TGTGCCAGCAGCCTAACCGGGACTAGCGGGAGTTACGAGCAGTACTTC	CASSLTGTSGSYEQYF
TRBV2	NA	TRBJ2-7	TRBD2	TGTGCCAGCAGTGACGGGCTAGCGGGCTACGAGCAGTACTTC	CASSDGLAGYEQYF
TRBV10-3	NA	TRBJ1-3	NA	TGTGCCATGGGGGACAACCGAAACACCATATATTTT	CAMGDNRNTIYF
TRBV7-2	NA	TRBJ2-7	TRBD2	TGTGCCAGCAGCTCAACTAGCGGGGCCGGTTCCTACGAGCAGTACTTC	CASSSTSGAGSYEQYF
TRBV19	once	TRBJ1-2	TRBD1	TGTGCCAGTAGCCTCCAGACAGGGACCTATGGCTACACCTTC	CASSLQTGTYGYTF
TRBV19	many	TRBJ1-1	NA	TGTGCCAGTAGGTTTAGCCCGAACACTGAAGCTTTCTTT	CASRFSPNTEAFF
TRBV5-1	NA	TRBJ2-7	TRBD2	TGCGCCAGCAGCTTGGCGGCTAGCGGGAGTTACGAGCAGTACTTC	CASSLAASGSYEQYF
TRBV14	NA	TRBJ2-1	TRBD2	TGTGCCAGCAGCCACGGGACTAACTCCTACAATGAGCAGTTCTTC	CASSHGTNSYNEQFF
TRBV24-1	NA	TRBJ2-1	NA	TGTGCCACCAGTGATTCGTATGAGCAGTTCTTC	CATSDSYEQFF
TRBV20-1	NA	TRBJ2-3	NA	TGCAGTGCCCTTGGTGCGGATACGCAGTATTTT	CSALGADTQYF
TRBV7-2	NA	TRBJ1-5	NA	TGTGCCAGCAGCTCGAACGAGGGGGAGCCCCAGCATTTT	CASSSNEGEPQHF
TRBV29-1	NA	TRBJ1-2	NA	TGCAGCGTTGACCGCGCGGGGACGGGGGGCTACACCTTC	CSVDRAGTGGYTF
TRBV18	NA	TRBJ2-5	TRBD2	TGTGCCAGCTCATCACGCTGGACTAGCCCCCAAGAGACCCAGTACTTC	CASSSRWTSPQETQYF